This TCR beta chain was sequenced for a study of beta chain features in type 1 diabetes. Reverse transcribing all isolated RNA meant expressed TCRB transcripts were sequenced. Repertoires were generated with immunoSEQ multiplex PCR, while TCRdb's copy carries only in-frame clones and drops some. The sample lists over 700,000 clones; roughly 16% were seen once. This clone was found a few times. Trimming removed 3 bases at V and 2 bases at J, with 18 bases between. CDR1 is LNHDA, CDR2 SQIVND, per germline (reference sequence). This CDR3 contains 17 residues. This clonotype was sampled from a young woman in good health. The chain joins TRBV19 to TRBJ2-3, with D perhaps TRBD1 (6 bases). Sequencing was done on a sample of naive CD4+ T cells from blood. The CDR3, as DNA: TGTGCCAGTAGTATGCTTCGACAGGCCCCGTCCACAGATACGCAGTATTTT. Its translation is CASSMLRQAPSTDTQYF. The full variable domain, its missing parts supplied by reference TRBV19 and TRBJ2-3, is DGGITQSPKYLFRKEGQNVTLSCEQNLNHDAMYWYRQDPGQGLRLIYYSQIVNDFQKGDIAEGYSVSREKKESFPLTVTSAQKNPTAFYLCASSMLRQAPSTDTQYFGPGTRLTVL.